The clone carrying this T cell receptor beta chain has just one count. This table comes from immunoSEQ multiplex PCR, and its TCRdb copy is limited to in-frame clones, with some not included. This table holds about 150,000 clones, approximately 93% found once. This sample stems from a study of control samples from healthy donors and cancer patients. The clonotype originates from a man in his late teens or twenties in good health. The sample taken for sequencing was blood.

CDR3 loop: CASSPRSVDIQYF. DNA of the CDR3: TGTGCCAGCAGCCCCCGGTCCGTGGACATTCAGTACTTC. The chain joins TRBV7-9 to TRBJ2-4, with D hard to call. V was trimmed by 5 bases and J by 8 bases, leaving 13 bases between them. CDR3 length: 13 residues. Germline lookup yields CDR1 SEHNR and CDR2 FQNEAQ (reference sequence). The whole variable domain, remainder taken from reference TRBV7-9 and TRBJ2-4, is DTGVSQNPRHKITKRGQNVTFRCDPISEHNRLYWYRQTLGQGPEFLTYFQNEAQLEKSRLLSDRFSAERPKGSFSTLEIQRTEQGDSAMYLCASSPRSVDIQYFGAGTRLSVL.